A single sample is the source of the 29 T cell receptor beta chains below, sequenced in a study of identical twins. MiXCR, applied by TCRdb to the 5' RACE reads, yields one record per CDR3 protein. The sample contains about 300,000 distinct CDR3 sequences, over 9% of which appear only once. This sample was also put to use in a study of yellow fever vaccine responses in identical twins.

The sample taken for sequencing was CD8+ T cells sorted from blood. These receptors were collected from a woman under 30 in good health.

This clonotype was found many times. The chain joins TRBV29-1 to TRBJ1-1, with D unresolved. This CDR3 has 9 amino acids. V lost 7 bases, J lost 2 bases, and 2 bases lay in between. Germline CDR1 and CDR2: SQVTM and ANQGSEA. CDR3 amino acids: CSDNTEAFF. The CDR3 DNA reads TGCAGCGACAACACTGAAGCTTTCTTT.

The gene calls are TRBV4-1 and TRBJ1-1; D remains ambiguous. Germline values: CDR1 MGHRA, CDR2 YSYEKL. Trimming removed 0 bases from V and 1 base from J, with 6 bases in between. This CDR3 is 14 amino acids long. The CDR3 protein is CASSQDDTNTEAFF. The DNA of the CDR3 is TGCGCCAGCAGCCAAGATGACACGAACACTGAAGCTTTCTTT.

This clonotype has a count of ten or more. V and J are TRBV5-1 and TRBJ2-1; no firm D call. This CDR3 spans 17 amino acids. V was clipped by 0 bases and J by 8 bases, with 21 bases between them. Per the germline V gene, CDR1 is SGHRS and CDR2 is YFSETQ. In nucleotides, the CDR3 is TGCGCCAGCAGCTTGGCGGTCAGGTCCCAAAATGAGCATGAGCAGTTCTTC. Translated: CASSLAVRSQNEHEQFF.

The chain has TRBV9 and TRBJ2-1; D uncertain. Germline V lookup: CDR1 SGDLS, CDR2 YYNGEE. The ends were cut back, 0 bases at V and 7 bases at J, with 11 bases in the middle. The CDR3 covers 14 residues. CDR3 region: CASSVAGYGNEQFF. The CDR3 DNA reads TGTGCCAGCAGCGTAGCGGGTTACGGTAATGAGCAGTTCTTC.

This clonotype was observed a few times. The chain joins TRBV2 to TRBJ2-4; no firm D call. Trimming pared 6 bases from V and 3 bases from J, leaving 6 bases between. The CDR3 is made up of 12 amino acids. The germline V gene encodes CDR1 SNHLY and CDR2 FYNNEI. CDR3: CASRSNKNIQYF. The CDR3, as DNA: TGTGCCAGCAGGAGCAACAAAAACATTCAGTACTTC.

This clonotype showed up just a few times. The chain combines TRBV5-4 with TRBJ2-7; the match to TRBD2 covers 10 bases. V lost 2 bases and J lost 6; bases outside the gene matches: 2. The length of the CDR3 is 13 residues. Germline CDR1 and CDR2: SGHNT and YYREEE (reference sequence). Here the CDR3 reads CASSLRTSGEQYF. CDR3 in DNA: TGTGCCAGCAGCTTAAGGACTAGCGGCGAGCAGTACTTC. The whole variable domain, remainder taken from reference TRBV5-4 and TRBJ2-7, is ETGVTQSPTHLIKTRGQQVTLRCSSQSGHNTVSWYQQALGQGPQFIFQYYREEENGRGNFPPRFSGLQFPNYSSELNVNALELDDSALYLCASSLRTSGEQYFGPGTRLTVT.

The sample holds a few counts of this clonotype. The rearrangement links TRBV11-2 to TRBJ2-3; the match to TRBD2 covers 9 bases. This CDR3 contains 15 residues. Germline V gene sequence: CDR1 SGHAT, CDR2 FQNNGV. Germline trimming cut 5 bases from V and 2 bases from J; bases unmatched to any gene: 5. CDR3 coding DNA: TGTGCCAGCAGCCTACTAGCGGGTAACACAGATACGCAGTATTTT. Amino acids: CASSLLAGNTDTQYF.

This chain links TRBV2 with TRBJ2-6; TRBD2 is a possible D gene (7 bases). Germline assignment: CDR1 SNHLY and CDR2 FYNNEI. The CDR3 has 18 residues. V was shortened by 11 bases and J by 0 bases, with 23 bases between the two germline ends. The CDR3, as DNA: TGTGCCCTCTGTTTAGCGGCGGGGGCGGGCTCTGGGGCCAACGTCCTGACTTTC. It yields the protein CALCLAAGAGSGANVLTF.

This clonotype appeared a few times. The rearrangement links TRBV7-8 to TRBJ2-2; weak D call: TRBD1 (6 bases). The CDR3 consists of 14 residues. The ends were cut back, 5 bases at V and 4 bases at J, with 11 bases in the middle. Germline V gene sequence: CDR1 SGHVS, CDR2 FQNEAQ. The CDR3 loop is CASSRTGTTGELFF. The CDR3 region has the DNA TGTGCCAGCAGCCGAACAGGGACCACCGGGGAGCTGTTTTTT.

This clonotype appeared a few times. This chain connects TRBV15 to TRBJ2-3; the D gene is possibly TRBD1 (5 bases). Germline assignment: CDR1 LNHNV and CDR2 YYDKDF (reference sequence). The germline V and J ends were trimmed by 0 bases and 4 bases, with 14 bases remaining between them. The CDR3 has 16 residues. The CDR3 is CATSREGLLGADTQYF. As DNA, the CDR3 is TGTGCCACCAGCAGAGAAGGGCTCCTAGGGGCAGATACGCAGTATTTT. Looking up the rest from reference TRBV15 and TRBJ2-3 gives the full variable domain: DAMVIQNPRYQVTQFGKPVTLSCSQTLNHNVMYWYQQKSSQAPKLLFHYYDKDFNNEADTPDNFQSRRPNTSFCFLDIRSPGLGDTAMYLCATSREGLLGADTQYFGPGTRLTVL.

The chain carries TRBV29-1 and TRBJ1-1, with D possibly being TRBD1 (5 bases). Germline V CDR1 and CDR2: SQVTM, ANQGSEA. Trimming cost V 6 bases and J 1 base, with 9 bases left between them. This CDR3 contains 12 residues. The CDR3 DNA reads TGCAGCGTAAACGACAGGAACACTGAAGCTTTCTTT. This encodes CSVNDRNTEAFF. Variable domain in full (rest from reference TRBV29-1 and TRBJ1-1): SAVISQKPSRDICQRGTSLTIQCQVDSQVTMMFWYRQQPGQSLTLIATANQGSEATYESGFVIDKFPISRPNLTFSTLTVSNMSPEDSSIYLCSVNDRNTEAFFGQGTRLTVV.

This clonotype turned up a few times. The genes are TRBV2 and TRBJ2-7, with 7 nucleotides matching TRBD1. This CDR3 comprises 12 residues. The ends lost 10 bases at V and 7 bases at J; junction bases unmatched: 10. CDR1 and CDR2 (germline): SNHLY, FYNNEI. The CDR3 loop reads CANADRAGEQYF. The CDR3 nucleotides are TGTGCCAACGCCGACAGGGCAGGAGAGCAGTACTTC. Combining the CDR3 with reference TRBV2 and TRBJ2-7 gives the whole variable domain EPEVTQTPSHQVTQMGQEVILRCVPISNHLYFYWYRQILGQKVEFLVSFYNNEISEKSEIFDDQFSVERPDGSNFTLKIRSTKLEDSAMYFCANADRAGEQYFGPGTRLTVT.

This clonotype was counted at least ten times. For the CDR3, the DNA is TGTGCCAGCAGCGCCGAACTAGCGGGAGTAGATACGCAGTATTTT. Translated: CASSAELAGVDTQYF. This chain joins TRBV7-9 and TRBJ2-3, with 11 bases identical to TRBD2. Germline CDR1 is SEHNR and CDR2 is FQNEAQ (reference sequence). The ends lost 5 bases at V and 5 bases at J; junction bases unmatched: 6. This CDR3 is built from 15 residues.

The table lists this clonotype with a few counts. The V gene is TRBV12-3 or TRBV12-4, the J gene TRBJ2-1; D is unresolved. This CDR3 is built from 15 residues. V lost 6 bases, J lost 5 bases, and 17 bases lay in between. The CDR3 is CASSLAVGFDNEQFF. The DNA of the CDR3 is TGTGCCAGCAGCCTCGCCGTCGGGTTTGACAATGAGCAGTTCTTC.

This clonotype occurred a few times. The chain uses TRBV24-1 and TRBJ1-1; 9 bases are shared with TRBD1. V lost 4 bases, J lost 12 bases, and 5 bases stayed unmatched. The germline V gene has CDR1 KGHDR and CDR2 SFDVKD. The CDR3 consists of 12 residues. The CDR3 here is CATSDGTGKTFF. DNA for the CDR3: TGTGCCACCAGTGACGGGACAGGGAAAACTTTCTTT.

There are a few counts of this clonotype. The V call is TRBV27, the J call TRBJ2-7; D not certain. Germline V gives CDR1 MNHEY, CDR2 SMNVEV (reference sequence). Trimming took off 2 bases at V and 0 bases at J, with 8 bases between the two ends. The CDR3 runs 14 residues. As DNA, the CDR3 is TGTGCCAGCAGTTTAGGCCCGAACTCCTACGAGCAGTACGTC. It is translated as CASSLGPNSYEQYV.

The gene calls are TRBV29-1 and TRBJ2-1; D may be TRBD1 or TRBD2 (6 bases each). CDR1 is SQVTM, CDR2 ANQGSEA, per germline. This CDR3 region has 15 residues. V was trimmed by 4 bases and J by 3 bases, leaving 16 bases between them. This chain's CDR3 is CSVVGGTFRYNEQFF. The CDR3 DNA is TGCAGCGTTGTCGGCGGGACATTCCGCTACAATGAGCAGTTCTTC.

The chain has TRBV6-5 and TRBJ2-3; TRBD1 might be the D (5 bases). This CDR3 contains 13 residues. V dropped 3 bases and J dropped 2 bases, with 6 bases sitting between them. Germline assignment: CDR1 MNHEY and CDR2 SVGAGI. The CDR3 is CASSYGATDTQYF. CDR3 coding DNA: TGTGCCAGCAGTTATGGGGCCACAGATACGCAGTATTTT.

This clonotype was recorded a few times. This sequence joins TRBV7-9 and TRBJ1-1; D may be TRBD1 (5 bases). Germline assignment: CDR1 SEHNR and CDR2 FQNEAQ (reference sequence). The CDR3 has 12 amino acids. Trimming took off 7 bases at V and 6 bases at J, with 12 bases between the two ends. CDR3 protein: CASNMGGSEAFF. The CDR3 DNA sequence: TGTGCCAGCAACATGGGGGGATCTGAAGCTTTCTTT.

This clonotype was counted at least ten times. The chain carries TRBV4-1 and TRBJ2-7; 7 positions match TRBD1. V was clipped by 0 bases and J by 3 bases; unmatched bases: 5. Germline V lookup: CDR1 MGHRA, CDR2 YSYEKL. The CDR3 sequence is 15 residues long. This CDR3 reads CASSQDGRGFYEQYV. CDR3 DNA sequence: TGCGCCAGCAGCCAAGATGGCAGGGGGTTCTACGAGCAGTACGTC.

The gene calls are TRBV4-1 and TRBJ2-1; D not certain. Germline-derived CDR1 and CDR2 are MGHRA and YSYEKL. This CDR3 spans 14 amino acids. Trimming removed 1 base at V and 2 bases at J, with 6 bases between. The CDR3 bases are TGCGCCAGCAGCCAAGGGAACCCCTACAATGAGCAGTTCTTC. Protein product: CASSQGNPYNEQFF.

This clonotype was detected only a few times. This chain uses TRBV5-1 with TRBJ2-1; TRBD2 aligns across 15 bases. Germline loops: CDR1 SGHRS, CDR2 YFSETQ. V was pared by 4 bases and J by 10 bases, with 9 bases of the junction left unmatched. The CDR3 is 16 amino acids. This CDR3 reads CASSLGLAGGPGEQFF. The CDR3 DNA reads as TGCGCCAGCAGCCTCGGACTAGCGGGAGGGCCCGGGGAGCAGTTCTTC.

The CDR3 DNA sequence: TGTGCCAGCAGCTTAGTTTTGGAGGGCAGGGCGGGAGGGGCCGGGGAGCTGTTTTTT. Translated: CASSLVLEGRAGGAGELFF. The chain joins TRBV7-8 to TRBJ2-2, with 9 positions matching TRBD2. The germline CDR1 and CDR2 sequences are SGHVS and FQNEAQ. V was clipped by 1 base and J by 6 bases; unmatched bases: 15. This CDR3 is built from 19 residues.

The chain recombines TRBV20-1 with TRBJ2-1, with D tentatively TRBD2 (5 bases). Trimming stripped 4 bases from V and 0 bases from J, with 16 bases between. The length of the CDR3 is 16 residues. From germline, CDR1 is DFQATT and CDR2 SNEGSKA (reference sequence). The CDR3 region is CSATAFGESSYNEQFF. DNA for the CDR3: TGCAGTGCTACCGCCTTCGGGGAGAGCTCCTACAATGAGCAGTTCTTC.

The gene calls are TRBV27 and TRBJ2-7; 7 nucleotides align to TRBD1. This CDR3 has 15 residues. V lost 4 bases and J lost 3; bases outside the gene matches: 9. Germline CDR1 is MNHEY and CDR2 is SMNVEV (reference sequence). The DNA of the CDR3 is TGTGCCAGCAGTTCCCGACAGGGATCTAACTACGAGCAGTACTTC. Translation gives CASSSRQGSNYEQYF.

V is TRBV27 and J is TRBJ2-2; D unresolved. The V end lost 7 bases, the J end lost 3 bases, and 18 bases lay between the germline ends. Germline lookup yields CDR1 MNHEY and CDR2 SMNVEV (reference sequence). The CDR3 runs to 16 residues. The CDR3 DNA follows: TGTGCCAGCACCAGAGGCCGATCAGTGGACACCGGGGAGCTGTTTTTT. Residues: CASTRGRSVDTGELFF.

The chain carries TRBV4-1 and TRBJ2-1; 8 bases are a match to TRBD2. The CDR3 is 15 residues long. V lost 5 bases to trimming and J lost 8 bases; unmatched junction nucleotides: 11. The germline V gene has CDR1 MGHRA and CDR2 YSYEKL. Here the CDR3 reads CASSATSGGLDEQFF. The DNA of the CDR3 is TGCGCCAGCAGCGCCACTAGCGGAGGTTTGGATGAGCAGTTCTTC.

The chain uses TRBV13 and TRBJ1-1, with a weak D call TRBD1 (6 bases). The CDR3 runs 15 residues. V lost 1 base and J 1 base, leaving 10 bases between the germline ends. Germline V gives CDR1 PRHDT, CDR2 FYEKMQ (reference sequence). The CDR3 DNA is TGTGCCAGCAGCTTAGCGGGGGCTGGGAACACTGAAGCTTTCTTT. Translating it yields CASSLAGAGNTEAFF.

This clonotype was observed many times. The CDR3 nucleotides are TGCAGTGCTAACGTAGCGGGAGGAAGGTCTGAGCAGTACTTC. This translates into CSANVAGGRSEQYF. The rearrangement joins TRBV20-1 to TRBJ2-7; 10 bases line up with TRBD2. The CDR3 totals 14 residues. Germline CDR1 DFQATT, CDR2 SNEGSKA (reference sequence). Germline trimming cut 4 bases from V and 7 bases from J; bases unmatched to any gene: 10.